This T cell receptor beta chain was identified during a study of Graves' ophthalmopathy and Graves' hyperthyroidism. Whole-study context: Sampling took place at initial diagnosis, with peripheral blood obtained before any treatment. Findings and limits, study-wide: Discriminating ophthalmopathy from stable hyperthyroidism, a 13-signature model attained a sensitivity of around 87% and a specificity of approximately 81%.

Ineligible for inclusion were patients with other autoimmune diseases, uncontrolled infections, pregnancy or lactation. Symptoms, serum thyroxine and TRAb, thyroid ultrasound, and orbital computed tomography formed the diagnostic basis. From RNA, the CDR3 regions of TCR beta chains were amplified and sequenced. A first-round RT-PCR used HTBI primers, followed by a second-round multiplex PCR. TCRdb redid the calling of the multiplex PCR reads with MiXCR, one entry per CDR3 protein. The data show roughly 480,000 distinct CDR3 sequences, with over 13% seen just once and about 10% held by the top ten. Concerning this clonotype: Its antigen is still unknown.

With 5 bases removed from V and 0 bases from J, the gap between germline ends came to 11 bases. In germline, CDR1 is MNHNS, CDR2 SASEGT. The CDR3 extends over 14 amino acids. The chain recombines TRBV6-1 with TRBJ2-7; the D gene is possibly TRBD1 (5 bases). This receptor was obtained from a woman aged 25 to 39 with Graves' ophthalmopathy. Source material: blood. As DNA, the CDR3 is TGTGCCAGCAGTCAGGGCATTCTCTCCTACGAGCAGTACTTC. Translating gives CASSQGILSYEQYF.